These T cell receptor beta chains were read from a single sample in a study of T cells after somatic rescue of genetic block. Data came from immunoSEQ multiplex PCR; TCRdb stores just in-frame clones and leaves some out. The sample lists some 13,000 clones, over 60% occurring once. Source material: peripheral blood mononuclear cells (PBMCs). The receptors here all came from a boy between 10 and 17 years old. The CDR3 runs from the conserved cysteine through the conserved F or W. Each record gives: clone size, V gene, D gene, J gene, CDR3 DNA, CDR3 protein. The D gene is left open where the match is weak. A row's size may be missing; if present it is once, few, many or a size class.

.,TRBV6-1,.,TRBJ2-7,TGTGCCAGCAGGGGAGCTCCTTTGAGGGACGAGCAGTACTTC,CASRGAPLRDEQYF
.,TRBV27,TRBD1,TRBJ2-5,TGTGCCAGCAGTGCTACAGGGGTCTGGCAAGAGACCCAGTACTTC,CASSATGVWQETQYF
.,TRBV5-1,.,TRBJ2-7,TGCGCCAGCAGCTTTCAGCCCTATCATGACAGCTCCTACGAGCAGTACTTC,CASSFQPYHDSSYEQYF
.,TRBV5-1,TRBD2,TRBJ2-5,TGCGCCAGCAGCCAAGGACTAGCGGGGGGGCAAGAGACCCAGTACTTC,CASSQGLAGGQETQYF
once,TRBV5-1,TRBD1,TRBJ2-3,TGCGCCAGCAGCCTACGCCGGGACAGGGTGGAGGGGACGCAGTATTTT,CASSLRRDRVEGTQYF
.,TRBV7-8,.,TRBJ1-2,TGTGCCAGCAGCTTAGCGGCAAATTGGGCAAACTATGGCTACACCTTC,CASSLAANWANYGYTF
.,TRBV7-9,.,TRBJ1-2,TGTGCCAGCAGCGGACCGGGACACTCTAACTATGGCTACACCTTC,CASSGPGHSNYGYTF
.,TRBV9,.,TRBJ1-2,TGTGCCAGCAGCGTAGATTTGGGAGCGACTAAAAACTATGGCTACACCTTC,CASSVDLGATKNYGYTF
.,TRBV12-5,.,TRBJ2-7,TGTGCTAGTGGTTCAGGGTTAGGAACCGAGCAGTACTTC,CASGSGLGTEQYF
few,TRBV7-3,.,TRBJ2-3,TGTGCCAGCAGCCAACGCTCCCCCGATACGCAGTATTTT,CASSQRSPDTQYF